Shown below are 18 T cell receptor beta chains from a single sample sequenced in a study of T cells in Graves' hyperthyroidism and ophthalmopathy. Regions amplified from RNA transcripts were the TCR beta CDR3 regions. The HTBI primer set was used in a first-round RT-PCR of the TCR CDR3. One entry per CDR3 protein, called by TCRdb with MiXCR from the multiplex PCR reads. This table has 360,000 or so distinct CDR3 sequences, 15% to 20% appearing once. The sample comprised blood. All receptors derive from a middle-aged woman with Graves' ophthalmopathy.

There are many counts of this clonotype. The V gene is TRBV6-2 or TRBV6-3, the J gene TRBJ2-7; tentatively, D is TRBD2 (5 bases). V lost 10 bases to trimming and J lost 0 bases, with 19 bases between them. The germline V gene encodes CDR1 MNHEY and CDR2 SVGEGT. The CDR3 is made up of 15 amino acids. The CDR3 DNA follows: TGTGCCACCTGCCCGAAGCGGATGGGCTCCTACGAGCAGTACTTC. Translating it yields CATCPKRMGSYEQYF.

There are many counts of this clonotype. V and J are TRBV2 and TRBJ1-3, with unresolved D. Germline values: CDR1 SNHLY, CDR2 FYNNEI. V gave up 4 bases and J gave up 0 bases, with 4 bases separating them. The CDR3 has 13 residues. CDR3 loop: CASSVSSGNTIYF. CDR3 DNA: TGTGCCAGCAGTGTCAGCTCTGGAAACACCATATATTTT.

Many counts were recorded for this clonotype. This rearrangement joins TRBV19 to TRBJ2-5; 10 positions agree with TRBD2. This CDR3 has 14 residues. Germline CDR1 reads LNHDA; CDR2 reads SQIVND (reference sequence). CDR3: CASKGTSGKETQYF. The CDR3 DNA is TGTGCATCCAAAGGAACTAGCGGGAAAGAGACCCAGTACTTC.

The genes are TRBV10-2 and TRBJ1-1, with a tentative D call TRBD1 (5 bases). Trimming left V 8 bases short and J 1 base short, with 11 bases between. CDR3 size: 13 residues. Germline values: CDR1 WSHSY, CDR2 SAAADI. The CDR3 DNA follows: TGCGCCAGCGAAATCGACAGGAACACTGAAGCTTTCTTT. This encodes CASEIDRNTEAFF.

There are many counts of this clonotype. The chain is built from TRBV7-2 and TRBJ2-7; D is possibly TRBD2 (5 bases). The CDR3 length is 15 residues. Germline V gene sequence: CDR1 SGHTA, CDR2 FQGNSA. The V end lost 0 bases, the J end lost 3 bases, and 12 bases lay between the germline ends. In nucleotides, the CDR3 is TGTGCCAGCAGCTTAGCGCGTGGAGGCGTCTACGAGCAGTACTTC. Its translation: CASSLARGGVYEQYF. Based on the CDR3 plus reference TRBV7-2 and TRBJ2-7, the full variable domain is GAGVSQSPSNKVTEKGKDVELRCDPISGHTALYWYRQSLGQGLEFLIYFQGNSAPDKSGLPSDRFSAERTGGSVSTLTIQRTQQEDSAVYLCASSLARGGVYEQYFGPGTRLTVT.

In this sample, this clonotype turned up many times. The genes are TRBV7-9 and TRBJ2-7; no reliable D call. The CDR3 is 12 amino acids. The V end lost 3 bases, the J end lost 7 bases, and 10 bases lay between the germline ends. In germline, CDR1 is SEHNR, CDR2 FQNEAQ (reference sequence). The CDR3 loop is CASSFPNGEQYF. In DNA, the CDR3 is TGTGCCAGCAGCTTTCCGAACGGGGAGCAGTACTTC.

At least ten counts were recorded for this clonotype. This chain's CDR3 is CATSDRGQGSGELFF. Here the CDR3 DNA reads TGTGCCACCAGTGATAGGGGACAGGGCTCCGGGGAGCTGTTTTTT. The rearrangement uses TRBV24-1 and TRBJ2-2; TRBD1 matches at 9 bases. The V gene's germline CDR1 is KGHDR and CDR2 SFDVKD. Trimming took 3 bases from V and 6 from J; bases not matched to a gene: 4. The CDR3 contains 15 residues.

This clonotype was observed at least ten times. One end of the junction fails to match germline, which may point to a read error. This rearrangement joins TRBV7-7 to TRBJ2-2, with TRBD2 identical over 9 bases. From germline, CDR1 is SSHAT and CDR2 FNYEAQ (reference sequence). The CDR3 extends over 17 amino acids. The CDR3 is CASSRTGTSRTTGELFF. CDR3 coding DNA: TGTGCTAGCAGTAGGACCGGGACTAGCCGAACCACCGGGGAGCTGTTTTTT.

This clonotype was counted many times. The chain recombines TRBV11-2 with TRBJ2-7; the match to TRBD2 covers 12 bases. The CDR3 is 15 amino acids. The V and J ends lost 3 bases and 2 bases, in that order; junction bases with no gene match: 2. Germline values: CDR1 SGHAT, CDR2 FQNNGV. The CDR3 region is CASSFRLAGAYEQYF. Here the CDR3 DNA reads TGTGCCAGCAGCTTTAGACTAGCGGGAGCCTACGAGCAGTACTTC.

In its sample, this clonotype was seen once. The junction differs from germline at one of its ends, possibly a read error. V is TRBV6-2 or TRBV6-3 and J is TRBJ1-2; the D gene is possibly TRBD1 (6 bases). CDR1 and CDR2 (germline): MNHEY, SVGEGT. CDR3 length equals 14 residues. The CDR3 DNA follows: TGTGCCAGCAGTTACGTAGGGGGGCCTGGTGGCTACAACTTC. Its protein product is CASSYVGGPGGYNF.

This clonotype was seen repeatedly, ten times or more. The gene calls are TRBV6-2 or TRBV6-3 and TRBJ2-2; 9 bases are a match to TRBD2. CDR1 MNHEY and CDR2 SVGEGT come from the germline V gene. The junction had 10 bases not matched to a gene; V was cut back by 5 bases and J by 15 bases. The CDR3 has 13 amino acids. CDR3 sequence reads: CASSPGLAVGVFF. CDR3 DNA: TGTGCCAGCAGTCCGGGACTAGCAGTTGGGGTGTTTTTT.

This clonotype has ten or more counts. V gene TRBV7-9 combines with J gene TRBJ1-5; TRBD1 is a possible D gene (5 bases). Germline V gene sequence: CDR1 SEHNR, CDR2 FQNEAQ (reference sequence). CDR3 length: 13 amino acids. V lost 3 bases to trimming and J lost 5 bases, with 8 bases between them. The CDR3 region is CASSLTEYQPQHF. CDR3 sequence (DNA): TGTGCCAGCAGCTTGACAGAGTATCAGCCCCAGCATTTT.

This chain joins TRBV5-1 and TRBJ2-7, with a possible D match to TRBD1 (6 bases). In germline, CDR1 is SGHRS, CDR2 YFSETQ. V was pared by 5 bases and J by 1 base, with 16 bases between. The CDR3 is 15 residues long. CDR3 sequence: CASRTRDTLSYEQYF. CDR3 sequence (DNA): TGCGCCAGCAGGACCCGGGACACATTATCCTACGAGCAGTACTTC. Combining the CDR3 with reference TRBV5-1 and TRBJ2-7 gives the whole variable domain KAGVTQTPRYLIKTRGQQVTLSCSPISGHRSVSWYQQTPGQGLQFLFEYFSETQRNKGNFPGRFSGRQFSNSRSEMNVSTLELGDSALYLCASRTRDTLSYEQYFGPGTRLTVT.

The chain carries TRBV15 and TRBJ1-5; TRBD1 aligns across 7 bases. CDR1 and CDR2 from the germline V gene are LNHNV and YYDKDF (reference sequence). This CDR3 has 14 amino acids. J gave up 1 base and V 9 bases, and 6 bases lay outside the gene matches. The CDR3 DNA sequence: TGTGCCACTTCGGACAGGAGAAGCAATCAGCCCCAGCATTTT. It codes for CATSDRRSNQPQHF.

This clonotype was seen ten or more times. DNA of the CDR3: TGTGCCAGCAGTTACGGCAGGTTCTATGGCTACACCTTC. As protein: CASSYGRFYGYTF. The chain links TRBV6-5 to TRBJ1-2; no definite D call. This CDR3 is built from 13 residues. Germline V CDR1 and CDR2: MNHEY, SVGAGI. V lost 2 bases to trimming and J lost 4 bases, with 8 bases between them.

This clonotype was observed many times. The rearrangement joins TRBV7-8 to TRBJ2-7, with unresolved D. Germline assignment: CDR1 SGHVS and CDR2 FQNEAQ. There are 15 residues in the CDR3. Trimming shortened V by 2 bases and J by 2 bases, and 13 bases separated the two germline ends. The chain's CDR3 is CASSLRTEITYEQYF. CDR3 in DNA: TGTGCCAGCAGCTTACGGACGGAGATAACCTACGAGCAGTACTTC.

This clonotype has at least ten counts. A read error may explain this, as a much larger clone is one base away. V is TRBV7-2 and J is TRBJ2-5; D gene uncertain. The CDR3 extends over 12 amino acids. The germline V gene encodes CDR1 SGHTA and CDR2 FQGNSA. The CDR3 nucleotides are TGTGCCAGCAGCCCCCCAGCAGAGCCCCAGTACTTC. This gives the protein CASSPPAEPQYF. Variable domain in full (rest from reference TRBV7-2 and TRBJ2-5): GAGVSQSPSNKVTEKGKDVELRCDPISGHTALYWYRQSLGQGLEFLIYFQGNSAPDKSGLPSDRFSAERTGGSVSTLTIQRTQQEDSAVYLCASSPPAEPQYFGPGTRLLVL.

This clonotype was counted a few times. The V call is TRBV27, the J call TRBJ1-6, with TRBD1 identical over 9 bases. In germline, CDR1 is MNHEY, CDR2 SMNVEV (reference sequence). This CDR3 spans 14 amino acids. V shed 7 bases, J shed 10 bases, and the junction held 8 bases outside the gene matches. CDR3 region: CASKAGTGFSPLHF. CDR3 bases: TGTGCCAGCAAAGCAGGGACAGGGTTCTCACCCCTCCACTTT.